Following are 27 T cell receptor beta chains from one sample sequenced in a study of blood T cell repertoires in COVID-19. Assay: immunoSEQ multiplex PCR; the TCRdb copy retains only in-frame clones and omits some. The table includes about 370,000 clones, more than 80% detected once. The source material was PBMCs or T cells enriched from blood (not recorded which). The receptors derive from a man between 18 and 29 years old who had recovered from COVID-19.

The V gene is TRBV10-3, the J gene TRBJ1-1; D remains ambiguous. The germline gives CDR1 ENHRY, CDR2 SYGVKD. The CDR3 loop spans 15 amino acids. Between the trimmed V and J ends, which lost 0 bases and 0 bases, there was a span of 8 bases. CDR3 in amino acids: CAISESTTLNTEAFF. The CDR3 coding sequence is TGTGCCATCAGTGAGTCGACAACCCTGAACACTGAAGCTTTCTTT.

The chain couples TRBV3-1 (or the pseudogene TRBV3-2) to TRBJ2-1; D remains unclear. This CDR3 region has 14 residues. The V end lost 5 bases, the J end lost 3 bases, and 11 bases lay between the germline ends. The germline gives CDR1 LGHDT, CDR2 YNNKEL (reference sequence). The CDR3 region is CASSSTYDYNEQFF. The CDR3 bases are TGTGCCAGCAGCTCTACCTACGACTACAATGAGCAGTTCTTC.

This chain links TRBV7-2 with TRBJ2-3; 11 bases map to TRBD2. V trimming: 8 bases; J trimming: 8 bases; junction bases outside the gene matches: 9. This CDR3 has 14 residues. The germline gives CDR1 SGHTA, CDR2 FQGNSA. In DNA, the CDR3 is TGTGCCAGCGGCCTAGCGGGGGGTGGGGGTACGCAGTATTTT. Residues: CASGLAGGGGTQYF.

The V and J genes are TRBV6-5 and TRBJ1-2; tentatively, D is TRBD1 (5 bases). The CDR3 loop spans 14 amino acids. Trimming removed 6 bases at V and 8 bases at J, with 19 bases between. From germline, CDR1 is MNHEY and CDR2 SVGAGI. The CDR3 nucleotides are TGTGCCAGCAGCATGGGGGAGGGTATAGGAGGCTACACCTTC. Translating gives CASSMGEGIGGYTF.

The rearrangement links TRBV15 to TRBJ2-1; 8 nucleotides match TRBD2. CDR3 length: 15 residues. Trimming cost V 5 bases and J 4 bases; bases outside gene matches: 7. Germline lookup yields CDR1 LNHNV and CDR2 YYDKDF (reference sequence). The CDR3 nucleotides are TGTGCCACCAGCTCCGGGGGGGGGCTGTACAATGAGCAGTTCTTC. Translated: CATSSGGGLYNEQFF.

The rearrangement joins TRBV3-1 (or the pseudogene TRBV3-2) to TRBJ2-2; the D is unclear. The CDR3 runs to 15 residues. Deletions cut 1 base from V and 2 bases from J, with 8 bases between. Germline loops: CDR1 LGHDT, CDR2 YNNKEL (reference sequence). The CDR3 DNA follows: TGTGCCAGCAGCCAAGGTGCGCTCAACACCGGGGAGCTGTTTTTT. This codes for CASSQGALNTGELFF.

V gene TRBV19 combines with J gene TRBJ2-5; TRBD2 aligns across 9 bases. Germline lookup yields CDR1 LNHDA and CDR2 SQIVND (reference sequence). This CDR3 is built from 15 residues. Trimming cost V 5 bases and J 5 bases; bases outside gene matches: 9. CDR3 protein: CASSQTSGRPETQYF. The CDR3 bases are TGTGCCAGTAGTCAAACTAGCGGGCGCCCGGAGACCCAGTACTTC.

This chain uses TRBV19 with TRBJ1-4; tentatively, D is TRBD1 (5 bases). V was pared by 7 bases and J by 8 bases, with 20 bases between. This CDR3 is built from 15 residues. The germline CDR1 and CDR2 sequences are LNHDA and SQIVND (reference sequence). Written as DNA, the CDR3 is TGTGCCAGTACAGGGTTACCGAGGTTGGGCGAAAAACTGTTTTTT. Translation gives CASTGLPRLGEKLFF.

V and J are TRBV10-3 and TRBJ2-1; 9 positions agree with TRBD2. V gave up 8 bases and J gave up 8 bases; unmatched junction bases: 10. Germline CDR1 ENHRY, CDR2 SYGVKD. CDR3 length: 14 amino acids. CDR3 in amino acids: CAIRPTSGQYEQFF. CDR3 DNA: TGTGCCATCCGCCCGACTAGCGGACAATATGAGCAGTTCTTC.

This chain's CDR3 is CASSLGQGQGSGAFF. CDR3 bases: TGCGCCAGCAGCTTAGGCCAGGGACAGGGGAGTGGAGCTTTCTTT. The chain employs TRBV5-1 and TRBJ1-1; 10 positions agree with TRBD1. CDR3 length equals 15 residues. V lost 2 bases to trimming and J lost 10 bases; unmatched junction nucleotides: 11. Germline CDR1 and CDR2: SGHRS and YFSETQ. The full variable domain, rest sourced from reference TRBV5-1 and TRBJ1-1, is KAGVTQTPRYLIKTRGQQVTLSCSPISGHRSVSWYQQTPGQGLQFLFEYFSETQRNKGNFPGRFSGRQFSNSRSEMNVSTLELGDSALYLCASSLGQGQGSGAFFGQGTRLTVV.

The chain recombines TRBV7-8 with TRBJ1-1; TRBD1 matches at 7 bases. The V gene end was trimmed by 7 bases and the J gene end by 4 bases; junction bases not matched to a gene: 9. Germline CDR1 SGHVS, CDR2 FQNEAQ. This CDR3 spans 14 amino acids. The CDR3 DNA is TGTGCCAGCATCCCTGGGCCAGGGGGCACTGAAGCTTTCTTT. The encoded protein is CASIPGPGGTEAFF. The variable domain in full, with the rest retrieved from reference TRBV7-8 and TRBJ1-1, is GAGVSQSPRYKVAKRGQDVALRCDPISGHVSLFWYQQALGQGPEFLTYFQNEAQLDKSGLPSDRFFAERPEGSVSTLKIQRTQQEDSAVYLCASIPGPGGTEAFFGQGTRLTVV.

The rearrangement joins TRBV2 to TRBJ1-6; no reliable D call. The CDR3 consists of 13 residues. The germline gives CDR1 SNHLY, CDR2 FYNNEI. Trimming shortened V by 8 bases and J by 10 bases, and 15 bases separated the two germline ends. In DNA form, the CDR3 reads TGTGCCAGCTCAAGCGGGGTGAGCTCACCCCTCCACTTT. This translates into CASSSGVSSPLHF.

This clone has only a few counts. The gene calls are TRBV6-1 and TRBJ1-2, with TRBD1 matching 8 bases. The junction had 8 bases not matched to a gene; V was cut back by 0 bases and J by 8 bases. Germline CDR1 and CDR2: MNHNS and SASEGT. This CDR3 has 15 residues. The DNA of the CDR3 is TGTGCCAGCAGTGAAGCCCCGGACAGGGCGATAGGCTACACCTTC. It encodes CASSEAPDRAIGYTF.

The chain employs TRBV7-2 and TRBJ1-5; possibly TRBD1 for D (6 bases). V lost 5 bases and J lost 2, with 16 bases in between. Germline assignment: CDR1 SGHTA and CDR2 FQGNSA. The CDR3 totals 16 residues. This CDR3 is CASSPPASGGNQPQHF. In DNA, the CDR3 is TGTGCCAGCAGCCCCCCCGCGTCAGGGGGCAATCAGCCCCAGCATTTT.

V gene TRBV7-8 combines with J gene TRBJ1-4; 11 nucleotides agree with TRBD1. The V gene's germline CDR1 is SGHVS and CDR2 FQNEAQ. This CDR3 has 17 amino acids. Trimming took 5 bases from V and 7 from J; bases not matched to a gene: 12. The CDR3 DNA is TGTGCCAGCAGCCGAGAGCCAGGACAGGGGGCAGGTGAAAAACTGTTTTTT. Protein: CASSREPGQGAGEKLFF.

This clone was seen just once. The gene calls are TRBV6-5 and TRBJ1-2; tentatively, D is TRBD1 (6 bases). This CDR3 spans 14 amino acids. Trimming shortened V by 6 bases and J by 4 bases, and 15 bases separated the two germline ends. CDR1 and CDR2 from the germline V gene are MNHEY and SVGAGI. The chain's CDR3 is CASSRLRTVYGYTF. The CDR3 region has the DNA TGTGCCAGCAGCCGATTACGGACAGTCTATGGCTACACCTTC.

The genes are TRBV7-2 and TRBJ2-1, with D maybe TRBD1 (6 bases). Deletions cut 2 bases from V and 6 bases from J, with 11 bases between. The CDR3 totals 14 residues. Germline V gene lookup returns CDR1 SGHTA and CDR2 FQGNSA. The CDR3 DNA sequence: TGTGCCAGCAGCTTAAGTCAGGGGCGCAATGAGCAGTTCTTC. Translation: CASSLSQGRNEQFF.

The chain links TRBV30 to TRBJ2-1; D is undetermined. Trimming took 3 bases from V and 8 from J, leaving 8 bases between them. The CDR3 runs 11 residues. Germline assignment: CDR1 GTSNPN and CDR2 SVGIG (reference sequence). The CDR3 protein is CAWSPRDEQFF. DNA of the CDR3: TGTGCCTGGAGCCCCCGGGATGAGCAGTTCTTC. Combining the CDR3 with reference TRBV30 and TRBJ2-1 gives the whole variable domain SQTIHQWPATLVQPVGSPLSLECTVEGTSNPNLYWYRQAAGRGLQLLFYSVGIGQISSEVPQNLSASRPQDRQFILSSKKLLLSDSGFYLCAWSPRDEQFFGPGTRLTVL.

CDR3: CASSDQTGQETQYF. The CDR3 region has the DNA TGTGCCAGCAGTGACCAGACGGGTCAAGAGACCCAGTACTTC. The gene calls are TRBV25-1 and TRBJ2-5, with D unresolved. Deletions cut 3 bases from V and 2 bases from J, with 10 bases between. Germline V gives CDR1 MGHDK, CDR2 SYGVNS. The CDR3 totals 14 residues.

This chain links TRBV2 with TRBJ1-5; D is unclear. Germline CDR1 and CDR2: SNHLY and FYNNEI. V was cut by 2 bases and J by 0 bases, with 14 bases left in between. This CDR3 contains 17 residues. CDR3 sequence reads: CASSETKTFNSNQPQHF. CDR3 sequence (DNA): TGTGCCAGCAGTGAAACCAAGACTTTTAATAGCAATCAGCCCCAGCATTTT.

This chain links TRBV5-4 with TRBJ2-2; 7 bases align to TRBD2. Unmatched junction bases numbered 4, after V lost 4 bases and J lost 1 base. CDR1 and CDR2 from the germline V gene are SGHNT and YYREEE (reference sequence). The CDR3 length is 15 residues. The CDR3 loop reads CASSHGLENTGELFF. The CDR3 DNA sequence: TGTGCCAGCAGCCACGGACTAGAGAACACCGGGGAGCTGTTTTTT.

This sequence joins TRBV3-1 (or the pseudogene TRBV3-2) and TRBJ1-4, with 7 bases that match TRBD1. V trimming: 4 bases; J trimming: 7 bases; junction bases outside the gene matches: 3. This CDR3 contains 13 residues. Germline V gene data show CDR1 as LGHDT and CDR2 as YNNKEL (reference sequence). The CDR3, as DNA: TGTGCCAGCAGCCCCCGGGACAGTGAAAAACTGTTTTTT. The encoded protein is CASSPRDSEKLFF.

The chain joins TRBV5-1 to TRBJ1-2; D may be TRBD1 (5 bases). This CDR3 region has 12 residues. V was clipped by 7 bases and J by 4 bases, with 11 bases between them. Per germline, CDR1 SGHRS and CDR2 YFSETQ. In DNA, the CDR3 is TGCGCCAGCTCCAGGGTTCCCTATGGCTACACCTTC. Its translation: CASSRVPYGYTF.

The V and J genes are TRBV28 and TRBJ2-7; 7 nucleotides agree with TRBD2. V lost 4 bases, J lost 5 bases, and 8 bases stayed unmatched. Germline V gene lookup returns CDR1 MDHEN and CDR2 SYDVKM. This CDR3 region has 14 residues. The CDR3 is CASSSGGGFDEQYF. The CDR3 DNA reads as TGTGCCAGCAGTTCGGGGGGAGGGTTCGACGAGCAGTACTTC.

In DNA, the CDR3 is TGTGCCGCTAAGGGCGCAGGGACTGGGGCCAACGTCCTGACTTTC. It is translated as CAAKGAGTGANVLTF. The gene calls are TRBV28 and TRBJ2-6, with D perhaps TRBD1 (5 bases). The CDR3 is 15 residues long. V was shortened by 11 bases and J by 2 bases, with 16 bases between the two germline ends. CDR1 is MDHEN and CDR2 is SYDVKM in the germline V gene.

The CDR3 region has the DNA TGTGCCAGCAGCTTAGTAGTGTCGGCACTAGGAACCGGGGAGCTGTTTTTT. Protein: CASSLVVSALGTGELFF. The chain employs TRBV7-6 and TRBJ2-2; weak D call: TRBD2 (5 bases). CDR1 and CDR2 (germline): SGHVS, FNYEAQ. The CDR3 sequence is 17 residues long. Trimming took off 1 base at V and 5 bases at J, with 17 bases between the two ends.

The gene calls are TRBV6-5 and TRBJ1-2, with TRBD1 matching over 8 bases. After removal of 7 bases from V and 8 bases from J, the junction contained 6 bases not matched to a gene. Germline V gives CDR1 MNHEY, CDR2 SVGAGI. The CDR3 runs 12 residues. This chain's CDR3 is CASNRGKDGYTF. In DNA form, the CDR3 reads TGTGCCAGCAACAGGGGGAAAGACGGCTACACCTTC.